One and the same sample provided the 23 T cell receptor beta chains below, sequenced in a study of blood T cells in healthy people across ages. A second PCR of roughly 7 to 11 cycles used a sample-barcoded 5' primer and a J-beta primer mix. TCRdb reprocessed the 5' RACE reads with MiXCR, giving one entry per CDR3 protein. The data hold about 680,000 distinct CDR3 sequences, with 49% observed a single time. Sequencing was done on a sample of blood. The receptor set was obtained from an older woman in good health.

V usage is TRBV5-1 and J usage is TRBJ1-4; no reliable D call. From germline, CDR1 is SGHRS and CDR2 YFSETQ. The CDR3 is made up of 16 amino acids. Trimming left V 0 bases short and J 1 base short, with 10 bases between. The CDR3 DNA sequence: TGCGCCAGCAGCTTGGTGCAGGCGGAAACTAATGAAAAACTGTTTTTT. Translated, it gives CASSLVQAETNEKLFF.

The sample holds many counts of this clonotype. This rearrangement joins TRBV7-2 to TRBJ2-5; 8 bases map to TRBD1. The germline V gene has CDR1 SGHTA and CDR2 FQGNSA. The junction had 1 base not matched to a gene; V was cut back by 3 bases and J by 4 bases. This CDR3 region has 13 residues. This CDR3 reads CASSFTGGETQYF. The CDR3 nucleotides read TGTGCCAGCAGCTTCACAGGGGGAGAGACCCAGTACTTC.

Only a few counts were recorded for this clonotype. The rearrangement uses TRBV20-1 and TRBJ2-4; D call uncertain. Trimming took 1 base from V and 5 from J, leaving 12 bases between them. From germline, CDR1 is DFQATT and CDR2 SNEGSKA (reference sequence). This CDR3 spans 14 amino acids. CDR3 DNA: TGCAGTGCTAGAGCTCCGTATGGGGAAAACATTCAGTACTTC. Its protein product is CSARAPYGENIQYF.

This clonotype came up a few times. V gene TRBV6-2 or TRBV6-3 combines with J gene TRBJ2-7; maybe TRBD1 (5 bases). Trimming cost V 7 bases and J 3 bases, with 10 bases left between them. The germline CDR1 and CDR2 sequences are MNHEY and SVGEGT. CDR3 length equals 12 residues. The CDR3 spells CASKTDSYEQYF. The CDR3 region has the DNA TGTGCCAGCAAAACAGACAGCTACGAGCAGTACTTC.

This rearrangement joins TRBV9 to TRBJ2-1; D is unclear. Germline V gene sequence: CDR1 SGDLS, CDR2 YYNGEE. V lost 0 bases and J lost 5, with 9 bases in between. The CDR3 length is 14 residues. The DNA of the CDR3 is TGTGCCAGCAGCGTAGCAGGCGGTAACAATGAGCAGTTCTTC. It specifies CASSVAGGNNEQFF.

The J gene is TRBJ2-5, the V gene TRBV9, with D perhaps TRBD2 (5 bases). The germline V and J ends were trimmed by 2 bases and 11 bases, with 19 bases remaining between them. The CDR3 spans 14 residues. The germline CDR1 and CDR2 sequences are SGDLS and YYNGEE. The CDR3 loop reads CASSVDYLHNEQYF. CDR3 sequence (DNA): TGTGCCAGCAGCGTTGACTACCTTCACAATGAGCAGTACTTC.

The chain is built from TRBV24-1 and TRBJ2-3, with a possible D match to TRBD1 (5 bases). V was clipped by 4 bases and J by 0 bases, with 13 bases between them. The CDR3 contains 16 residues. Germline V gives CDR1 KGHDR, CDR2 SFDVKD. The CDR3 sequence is CATSDPTRGSTDTQYF. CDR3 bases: TGTGCCACCAGTGACCCTACAAGGGGCAGCACAGATACGCAGTATTTT.

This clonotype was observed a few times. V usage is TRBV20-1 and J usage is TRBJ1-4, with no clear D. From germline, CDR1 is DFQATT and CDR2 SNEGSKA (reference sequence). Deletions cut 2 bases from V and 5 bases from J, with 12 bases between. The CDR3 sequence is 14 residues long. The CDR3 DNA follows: TGCAGTGCTAGATCAAGGACGGGAAATGAAAAACTGTTTTTT. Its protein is CSARSRTGNEKLFF.

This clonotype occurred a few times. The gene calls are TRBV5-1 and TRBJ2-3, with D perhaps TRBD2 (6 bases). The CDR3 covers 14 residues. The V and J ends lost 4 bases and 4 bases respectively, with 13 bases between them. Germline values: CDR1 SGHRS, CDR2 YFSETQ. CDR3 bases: TGCGCCAGCAGCGCGGAGGGGTCCCCAGATACGCAGTATTTT. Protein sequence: CASSAEGSPDTQYF. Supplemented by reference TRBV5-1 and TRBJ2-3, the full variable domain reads KAGVTQTPRYLIKTRGQQVTLSCSPISGHRSVSWYQQTPGQGLQFLFEYFSETQRNKGNFPGRFSGRQFSNSRSEMNVSTLELGDSALYLCASSAEGSPDTQYFGPGTRLTVL.

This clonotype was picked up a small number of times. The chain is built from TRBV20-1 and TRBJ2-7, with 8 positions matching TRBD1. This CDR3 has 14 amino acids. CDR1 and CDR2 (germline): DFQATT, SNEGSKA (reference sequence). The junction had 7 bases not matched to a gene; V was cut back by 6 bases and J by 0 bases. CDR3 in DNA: TGCAGTGCGCCCCGACAGGGGTACTCCTACGAGCAGTACTTC. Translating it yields CSAPRQGYSYEQYF.

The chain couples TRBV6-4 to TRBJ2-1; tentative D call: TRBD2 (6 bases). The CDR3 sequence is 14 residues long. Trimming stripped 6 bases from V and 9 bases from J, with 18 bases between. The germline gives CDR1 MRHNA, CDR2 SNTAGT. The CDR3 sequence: CASSFSEGPSEQFF. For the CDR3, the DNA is TGTGCCAGCAGCTTTTCGGAGGGCCCTAGTGAGCAGTTCTTC.

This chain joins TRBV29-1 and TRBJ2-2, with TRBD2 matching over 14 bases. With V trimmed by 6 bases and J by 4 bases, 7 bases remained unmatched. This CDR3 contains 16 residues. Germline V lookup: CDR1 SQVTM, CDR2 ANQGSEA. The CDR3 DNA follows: TGCAGCGTAGCGGGACTAGCGGGAGCCATCACCGGGGAGCTGTTTTTT. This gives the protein CSVAGLAGAITGELFF.

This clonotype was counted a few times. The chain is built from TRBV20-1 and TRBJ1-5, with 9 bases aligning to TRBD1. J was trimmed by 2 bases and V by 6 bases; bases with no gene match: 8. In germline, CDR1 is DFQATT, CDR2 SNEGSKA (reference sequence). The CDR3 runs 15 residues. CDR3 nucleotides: TGCAGTGCCGGTACAGGGGGCCTCGGCAATCAGCCCCAGCATTTT. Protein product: CSAGTGGLGNQPQHF.

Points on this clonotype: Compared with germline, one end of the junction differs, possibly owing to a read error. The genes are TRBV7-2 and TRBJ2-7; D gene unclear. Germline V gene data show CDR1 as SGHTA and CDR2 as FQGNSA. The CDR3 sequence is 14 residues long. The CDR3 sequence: CVSSQDGGRDEQYF. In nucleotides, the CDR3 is TGTGTCAGCAGCCAGGACGGCGGTAGGGACGAGCAGTACTTC.

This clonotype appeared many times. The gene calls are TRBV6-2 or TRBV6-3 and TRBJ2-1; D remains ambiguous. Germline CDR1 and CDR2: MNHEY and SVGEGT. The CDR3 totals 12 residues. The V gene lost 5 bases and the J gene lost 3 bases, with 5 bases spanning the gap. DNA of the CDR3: TGTGCCAGCAGTCCCTTCTACAATGAGCAGTTCTTC. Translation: CASSPFYNEQFF.

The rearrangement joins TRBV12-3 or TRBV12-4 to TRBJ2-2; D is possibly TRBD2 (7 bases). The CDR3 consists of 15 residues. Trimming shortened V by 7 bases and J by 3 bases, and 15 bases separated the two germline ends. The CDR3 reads CASTSGGQDTGELFF. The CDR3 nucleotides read TGTGCCAGCACCTCCGGGGGGCAGGACACCGGGGAGCTGTTTTTT.

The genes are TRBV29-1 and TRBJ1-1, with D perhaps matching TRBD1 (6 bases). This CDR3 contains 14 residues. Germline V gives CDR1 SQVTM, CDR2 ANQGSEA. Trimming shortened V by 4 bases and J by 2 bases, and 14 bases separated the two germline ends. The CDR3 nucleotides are TGCAGCGTTGTTTTGACAGGTTTTAACACTGAAGCTTTCTTT. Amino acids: CSVVLTGFNTEAFF.

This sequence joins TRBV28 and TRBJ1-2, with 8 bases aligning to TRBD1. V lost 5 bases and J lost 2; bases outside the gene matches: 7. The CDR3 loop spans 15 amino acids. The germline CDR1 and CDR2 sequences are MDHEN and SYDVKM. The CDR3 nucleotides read TGTGCCAGCAGTGCCCCGACAGGGGCCAACTATGGCTACACCTTC. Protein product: CASSAPTGANYGYTF.

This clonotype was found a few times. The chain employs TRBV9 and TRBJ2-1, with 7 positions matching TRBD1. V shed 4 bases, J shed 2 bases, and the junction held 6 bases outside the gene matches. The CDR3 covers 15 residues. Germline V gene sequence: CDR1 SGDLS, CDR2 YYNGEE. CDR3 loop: CASSSQGDTYNEQFF. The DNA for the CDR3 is TGTGCCAGCAGCTCTCAGGGGGATACCTACAATGAGCAGTTCTTC.

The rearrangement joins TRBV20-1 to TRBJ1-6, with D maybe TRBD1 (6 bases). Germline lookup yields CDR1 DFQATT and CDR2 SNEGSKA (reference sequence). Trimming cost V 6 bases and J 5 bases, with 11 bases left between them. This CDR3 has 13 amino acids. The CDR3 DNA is TGCAGTGCCTCCGGGACACATAATTCACCCCTCCACTTT. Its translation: CSASGTHNSPLHF.

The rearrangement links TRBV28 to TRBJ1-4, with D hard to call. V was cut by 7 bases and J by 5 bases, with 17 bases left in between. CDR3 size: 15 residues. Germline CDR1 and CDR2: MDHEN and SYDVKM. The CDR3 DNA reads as TGTGCCAGCAAGGGTTACCTTCTCATGAATGAAAAACTGTTTTTT. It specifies CASKGYLLMNEKLFF.

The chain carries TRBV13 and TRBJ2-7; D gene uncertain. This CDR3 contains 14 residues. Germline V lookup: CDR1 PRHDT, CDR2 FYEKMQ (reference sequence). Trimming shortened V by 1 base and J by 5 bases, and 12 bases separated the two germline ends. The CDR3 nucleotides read TGTGCCAGCAGCTTAGTTCCCCGTGGCGACGAGCAGTACTTC. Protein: CASSLVPRGDEQYF.

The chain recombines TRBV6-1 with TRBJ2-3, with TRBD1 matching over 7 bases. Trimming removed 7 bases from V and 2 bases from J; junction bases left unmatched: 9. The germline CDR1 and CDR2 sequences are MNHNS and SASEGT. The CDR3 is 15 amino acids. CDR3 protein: CASTTDRRLTDTQYF. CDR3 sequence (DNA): TGTGCCAGCACCACGGACAGGCGACTCACAGATACGCAGTATTTT.